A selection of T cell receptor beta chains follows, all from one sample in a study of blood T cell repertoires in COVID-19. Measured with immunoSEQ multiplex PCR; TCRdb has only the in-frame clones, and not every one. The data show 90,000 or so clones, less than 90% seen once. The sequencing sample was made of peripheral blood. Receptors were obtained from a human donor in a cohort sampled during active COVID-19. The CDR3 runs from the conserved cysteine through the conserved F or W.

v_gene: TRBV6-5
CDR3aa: CASGSSTDTQYF

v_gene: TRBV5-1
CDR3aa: CASSPGLAGTYNEQFF

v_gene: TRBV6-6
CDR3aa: CASSQPTRDRDYGNQPQHF

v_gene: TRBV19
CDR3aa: CASRATGSGNTIYF

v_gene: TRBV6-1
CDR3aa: CASSKGQLTQPLYNEQFF

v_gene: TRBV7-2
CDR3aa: CASSPRDRANYGYTF

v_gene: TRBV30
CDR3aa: CAWAGTTSSYEQYF

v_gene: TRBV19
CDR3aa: CASSSSPAGVNEQFF

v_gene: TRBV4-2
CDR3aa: CASSHLRGGSSYNEQFF

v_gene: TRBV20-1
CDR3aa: CSASSSGGAYGTDTQYF

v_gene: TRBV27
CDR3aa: CASSTDRSSYEQYF

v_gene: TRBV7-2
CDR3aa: CASSLGGQETYEQYF

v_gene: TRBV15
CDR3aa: CATSRDSGGYGYTF

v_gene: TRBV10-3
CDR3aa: CAISSGVFPSSYEQYF

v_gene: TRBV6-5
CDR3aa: CASSQGQGAVYEQYF

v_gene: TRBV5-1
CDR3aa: CASSFGTRKETQYF

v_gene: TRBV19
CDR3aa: CASTPSGGGTGELFF

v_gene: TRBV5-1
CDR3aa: CASSPRGGSYEQYF

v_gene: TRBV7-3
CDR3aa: CASSFTGVGTEAFF

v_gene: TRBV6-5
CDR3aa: CASRGGGDQPQHF

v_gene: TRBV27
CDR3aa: CASSLFSRGRIDTDTQYF

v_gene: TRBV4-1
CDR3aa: CASSQEPAGQTDTQYF

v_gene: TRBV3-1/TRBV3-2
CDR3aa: CASSQGLAGGGSYEQYF

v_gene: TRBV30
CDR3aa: CAWSQNRGNEQFF

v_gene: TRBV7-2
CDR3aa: CASSYSSSVTYEQYF